This T cell receptor beta chain was documented in a study of T cell clones after liver transplantation. Whole-study context: Apart from three HCV-positive recipients, transplants were for non-autoimmune, non-viral reasons. Study-level findings and limits: Compared with third party-reactive sequences, donor-reactive ones declined more, independent of withdrawal success. Post-transplant, graft-donor-reactive CD4 TCRbeta sequences in blood dropped significantly in most of the 8 subjects. The donor-reactive repertoire was only partly measurable in a couple of subjects, lacking donor cells.

TCRdb keeps only in-frame clones here, not all; method: immunoSEQ multiplex PCR. Among under 12,000 clones listed, around 70% were seen once. The germline CDR1 and CDR2 sequences are MNHEY and SVGAGI. The CDR3 has 13 amino acids. The ends lost 2 bases at V and 5 bases at J; junction bases unmatched: 2. A word on this clone: Its antigen is not identified.

Source: CD4+ T cells from blood, taken roughly 30 months after liver transplant. The V call is TRBV6-5, the J call TRBJ2-5; 7 bases map to TRBD2. The TCR was taken from a human patient who received a liver transplant. T cells may partly derive from the graft donor. The CDR3 reads CASSYGRAETQYF. The CDR3 DNA sequence: TGTGCCAGCAGTTACGGGAGGGCTGAGACCCAGTACTTC.